The 13 T cell receptor beta chains below come from one sample, sequenced in a study of CD8 T cells in ankylosing spondylitis. One entry per CDR3 protein, called by TCRdb with MiXCR from the 5' RACE reads. This table has 150,000 to 200,000 distinct CDR3 sequences, approximately 32% appearing once. The sequencing sample was made of synovial fluid, either unsorted or a sorted T cell fraction (not recorded which). These receptors were collected from a male donor with ankylosing spondylitis.

This chain links TRBV4-2 with TRBJ2-2; D gene uncertain. The CDR3 covers 15 residues. The V end lost 2 bases, the J end lost 7 bases, and 14 bases lay between the germline ends. Germline CDR1 and CDR2: LGHNA and YNFKEQ. CDR3 in amino acids: CASSQRDDSLGELFF. The CDR3 DNA sequence: TGTGCCAGCAGCCAAAGAGACGACTCTCTCGGGGAGCTGTTTTTT.

The table lists this clonotype with many counts. The chain links TRBV4-2 to TRBJ2-1, with D possibly being TRBD1 (6 bases). Germline-derived CDR1 and CDR2 are LGHNA and YNFKEQ. The CDR3 consists of 16 residues. V dropped 2 bases and J dropped 0 bases, with 11 bases sitting between them. The CDR3 spells CASSQHPRGSYNEQFF. The CDR3 nucleotides read TGTGCCAGCAGCCAACACCCCAGGGGCTCCTACAATGAGCAGTTCTTC.

The rearrangement uses TRBV27 and TRBJ2-3; 10 nucleotides agree with TRBD2. The ends lost 5 bases at V and 0 bases at J; junction bases unmatched: 17. The CDR3 is 20 residues long. Germline V gene sequence: CDR1 MNHEY, CDR2 SMNVEV (reference sequence). The DNA of the CDR3 is TGTGCCAGCAGTCTACTAGGACCCGTAGCGGGAGGCACTAGCACAGATACGCAGTATTTT. Translating it yields CASSLLGPVAGGTSTDTQYF.

This clonotype occurred many times. The chain is built from TRBV28 and TRBJ1-6, with TRBD1 as a possible D gene (6 bases). The CDR3 runs to 14 residues. CDR1 is MDHEN and CDR2 is SYDVKM in the germline V gene. V dropped 11 bases and J dropped 0 bases, with 11 bases sitting between them. The CDR3 DNA sequence: TGTGCCGTACAGGGTAGCTCCTATAATTCACCCCTCCACTTT. Amino acids: CAVQGSSYNSPLHF.

The V gene is TRBV4-2, the J gene TRBJ2-7, with D possibly TRBD1 on 6 matching bases. This CDR3 comprises 14 residues. Between the trimmed V and J ends, which lost 0 bases and 5 bases, there was a span of 11 bases. Germline loops: CDR1 LGHNA, CDR2 YNFKEQ. The CDR3 reads CASSQEAGENEQYF. The DNA of the CDR3 is TGTGCCAGCAGCCAAGAGGCAGGGGAGAACGAGCAGTACTTC.

The V gene is TRBV12-3 or TRBV12-4, the J gene TRBJ1-3; D possibly corresponds to TRBD1 (6 bases). V was shortened by 7 bases and J by 2 bases, with 12 bases between the two germline ends. This CDR3 is 14 amino acids long. CDR3 DNA sequence: TGTGCCAGCACCAGGACAGAACCTGGAAACACCATATATTTT. Protein sequence: CASTRTEPGNTIYF.

This chain joins TRBV5-1 and TRBJ2-1; D gene ambiguous. Germline loops: CDR1 SGHRS, CDR2 YFSETQ. Trimming left V 0 bases short and J 3 bases short, with 7 bases between. CDR3 length: 14 residues. CDR3 in DNA: TGCGCCAGCAGCTTGGGTGGCGACTACAATGAGCAGTTCTTC. This translates into CASSLGGDYNEQFF.

The rearrangement uses TRBV7-9 and TRBJ1-2, with D unclear. The CDR3 runs to 12 residues. The V gene lost 3 bases and the J gene lost 8 bases, with 10 bases spanning the gap. Germline assignment: CDR1 SEHNR and CDR2 FQNEAQ (reference sequence). The CDR3: CASSFSTGGYTF. Here the CDR3 DNA reads TGTGCCAGCAGCTTCTCCACTGGAGGCTACACCTTC.

The rearrangement uses TRBV6-1 and TRBJ1-2, with D unclear. Trimming left V 5 bases short and J 4 bases short, with 11 bases between. The CDR3 consists of 13 residues. Per the germline V gene, CDR1 is MNHNS and CDR2 is SASEGT. This CDR3 reads CASSPAGVYGYTF. DNA for the CDR3: TGTGCCAGCAGTCCTGCCGGTGTCTATGGCTACACCTTC.

This clonotype has ten or more counts. The chain recombines TRBV19 with TRBJ2-1, with 9 bases lining up with TRBD2. From germline, CDR1 is LNHDA and CDR2 SQIVND (reference sequence). V lost 1 base, J lost 2 bases, and 0 bases stayed unmatched. This CDR3 has 15 residues. The CDR3 reads CASSIGTSAYNEQFF. The DNA of the CDR3 is TGTGCCAGTAGTATAGGGACTAGCGCCTACAATGAGCAGTTCTTC.

The V and J genes are TRBV2 and TRBJ1-1; D is undetermined. The CDR3 is 15 residues long. V lost 2 bases and J 3 bases, leaving 13 bases between the germline ends. Germline V CDR1 and CDR2: SNHLY, FYNNEI. CDR3 coding DNA: TGTGCCAGCAGTGAATGGGCAGAGAGATACACTGAAGCTTTCTTT. Translation: CASSEWAERYTEAFF.

J is TRBJ2-5 and V is TRBV7-9; possible D gene TRBD1, 6 bases. The ends were cut back, 5 bases at V and 3 bases at J, with 19 bases in the middle. Germline V gene data show CDR1 as SEHNR and CDR2 as FQNEAQ (reference sequence). The CDR3 is 16 amino acids. The CDR3 DNA follows: TGTGCCAGCAGCGTCCCCCCGGGCGCAGGGGAAGAGACCCAGTACTTC. This gives the protein CASSVPPGAGEETQYF.

This clonotype has a handful of counts. The chain carries TRBV6-1 and TRBJ1-6; D not certain. CDR1 MNHNS and CDR2 SASEGT come from the germline V gene. Trimming stripped 6 bases from V and 8 bases from J, with 14 bases between. CDR3 length equals 14 residues. The DNA of the CDR3 is TGTGCCAGCAGCCGCAAACGGCCACATTCACCCCTCCACTTT. It encodes CASSRKRPHSPLHF.